The 9 T cell receptor beta chains presented below share a single source sample, sequenced in a study of regulatory T cells in long-lasting Graves disease. Building the TCR beta libraries relied on iRepertoire HTBI primers, and CDR3 regions underwent Arm-PCR. TCRdb re-called the multiplex PCR reads through MiXCR, storing one row per CDR3 protein. The sample shows about 500,000 distinct CDR3 sequences, around 15% of them seen only once. Time point in this sample: newly diagnosed GD, antithyroid drugs for less than 3 months. Following extraction of RNA from PBMCs, that RNA was used to make the TCR library. These data were likewise used in another study, on T cells in Graves' hyperthyroidism and ophthalmopathy.

Material: peripheral blood mononuclear cells (PBMCs), obtained at new diagnosis, from a patient treated with antithyroid drugs. These receptors came from a man between 40 and 49 years old with Graves disease.

This clonotype showed up just a few times. The chain combines TRBV7-9 with TRBJ1-3, with D unclear. Germline V gene lookup returns CDR1 SEHNR and CDR2 FQNEAQ (reference sequence). The CDR3 sequence is 15 residues long. Deletions cut 4 bases from V and 0 bases from J, with 10 bases between. This chain's CDR3 is CASSSFAGSGNTIYF. The CDR3 bases are TGTGCCAGCAGCTCCTTTGCAGGCTCTGGAAACACCATATATTTT.

This chain connects TRBV6-1 to TRBJ1-5, with TRBD1 identical over 7 bases. The length of the CDR3 is 15 residues. The germline V gene has CDR1 MNHNS and CDR2 SASEGT. The V gene end was trimmed by 6 bases and the J gene end by 0 bases; junction bases not matched to a gene: 5. DNA of the CDR3: TGTGCCAGCAGCCCGGGACAGTGTAGCAATCAGCCCCAGCATTTT. Protein sequence: CASSPGQCSNQPQHF.

The chain is built from TRBV5-1 and TRBJ2-1; 9 nucleotides match TRBD2. The CDR3 is made up of 17 amino acids. V trimming: 4 bases; J trimming: 6 bases; junction bases outside the gene matches: 14. CDR1 and CDR2 (germline): SGHRS, YFSETQ. This CDR3 reads CASSAIPGTSSSNEQFF. In DNA form, the CDR3 reads TGCGCCAGCAGCGCAATTCCCGGGACTAGCTCGTCCAATGAGCAGTTCTTC.

The table lists this clonotype with many counts. This rearrangement joins TRBV3-1 to TRBJ2-4, with 11 positions matching TRBD1. V lost 4 bases and J lost 0; bases outside the gene matches: 2. CDR1 LGHDT and CDR2 YNNKEL come from the germline V gene (reference sequence). This CDR3 spans 16 amino acids. The CDR3 DNA reads as TGTGCCAGCAGCCCCGGGACAGGGGGAGCCAAAAACATTCAGTACTTC. This codes for CASSPGTGGAKNIQYF.

The sample holds a few counts of this clonotype. CDR3 DNA: TGTGCCAGCAGCTTATGGACTAGCGGGAGGAACTACGAGCAGTACTTC. Encoded protein: CASSLWTSGRNYEQYF. The chain is built from TRBV7-2 and TRBJ2-7; 14 nucleotides line up with TRBD2. The V segment lost 2 bases and the J segment 3 bases; nucleotides outside the gene matches: 3. The CDR3 spans 16 residues. CDR1 and CDR2 (germline): SGHTA, FQGNSA. The variable domain in full, completed from reference TRBV7-2 and TRBJ2-7, reads GAGVSQSPSNKVTEKGKDVELRCDPISGHTALYWYRQSLGQGLEFLIYFQGNSAPDKSGLPSDRFSAERTGGSVSTLTIQRTQQEDSAVYLCASSLWTSGRNYEQYFGPGTRLTVT.

This clonotype was counted many times. This rearrangement joins TRBV11-2 to TRBJ2-5; D may be TRBD2 (6 bases). Per germline, CDR1 SGHAT and CDR2 FQNNGV. The CDR3 consists of 14 residues. V was clipped by 0 bases and J by 3 bases, with 8 bases between them. The CDR3: CASSLDWTKETQYF. CDR3 nucleotide sequence: TGTGCCAGCAGCTTAGATTGGACTAAAGAGACCCAGTACTTC.

This clonotype was observed a few times. The chain has TRBV19 and TRBJ2-5, with a possible D match to TRBD1 (5 bases). V lost 6 bases and J 5 bases, leaving 25 bases between the germline ends. CDR3 length: 17 amino acids. Germline V gives CDR1 LNHDA, CDR2 SQIVND (reference sequence). This chain's CDR3 is CASSQIPRVADKETQYF. The CDR3 DNA sequence: TGTGCCAGTAGCCAAATCCCCAGGGTCGCCGACAAGGAGACCCAGTACTTC.

This clonotype has at least ten counts. The chain combines TRBV28 with TRBJ1-6; TRBD1 agrees at 8 bases. CDR1 is MDHEN, CDR2 SYDVKM, per germline. The CDR3 sequence is 14 residues long. Trimming removed 8 bases from V and 14 bases from J; junction bases left unmatched: 14. In DNA form, the CDR3 reads TGTGCCAGCGTTACCGGGACAGGTTCCTCCACCCTCCACTTT. It specifies CASVTGTGSSTLHF.

This clonotype showed up many times. The chain is built from TRBV5-1 and TRBJ2-1, with a possible D match to TRBD2 (5 bases). Germline V gene sequence: CDR1 SGHRS, CDR2 YFSETQ. The CDR3 is 18 residues long. V lost 2 bases, J lost 0 bases, and 18 bases lay in between. This CDR3 is CASSFRTLATSSYNEQFF. As DNA, the CDR3 is TGCGCCAGCAGCTTCCGGACCTTAGCGACGAGCTCCTACAATGAGCAGTTCTTC.